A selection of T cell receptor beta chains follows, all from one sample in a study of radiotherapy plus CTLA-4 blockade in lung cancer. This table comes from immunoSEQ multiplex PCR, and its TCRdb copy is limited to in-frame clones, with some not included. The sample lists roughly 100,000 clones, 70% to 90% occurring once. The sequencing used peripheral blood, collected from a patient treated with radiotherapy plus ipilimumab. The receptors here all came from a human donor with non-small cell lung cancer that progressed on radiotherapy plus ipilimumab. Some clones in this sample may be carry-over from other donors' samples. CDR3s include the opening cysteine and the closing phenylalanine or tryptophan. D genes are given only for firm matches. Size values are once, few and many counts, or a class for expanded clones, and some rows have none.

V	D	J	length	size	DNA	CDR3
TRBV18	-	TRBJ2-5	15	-	TGTGCCAGCTCACCACCTGAACAGGGAGGAGAGACCCAGTACTTC	CASSPPEQGGETQYF
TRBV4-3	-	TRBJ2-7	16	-	TGCGCCAGCAGCCAAGGAGGAGGCAGGGGTGCCTACGAGCAGTACTTC	CASSQGGGRGAYEQYF
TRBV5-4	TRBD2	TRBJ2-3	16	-	TGTGCCAGCAGCTCGTCCGGGACTAGCGTGGTAGATACGCAGTATTTT	CASSSSGTSVVDTQYF
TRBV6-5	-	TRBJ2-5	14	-	TGTGCCAGCAGTTACTCGAGCCAGCCAGGGACCCAGTACTTC	CASSYSSQPGTQYF
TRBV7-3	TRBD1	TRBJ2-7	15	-	TGTGCCAGCTCATCTACCGGGACAGGTCCCTACGAGCAGTACTTC	CASSSTGTGPYEQYF
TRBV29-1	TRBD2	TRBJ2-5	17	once	TGCAGCGTAGATATAACTAGCGGGGGCCCCCCCCAAGAGACCCAGTACTTC	CSVDITSGGPPQETQYF
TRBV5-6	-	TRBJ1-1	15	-	TGTGCCAGCAGCTCCGATTTAGGGCCGAACACTGAAGCTTTCTTT	CASSSDLGPNTEAFF
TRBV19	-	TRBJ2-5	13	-	TGTGCCAGTAGTACGCGACTAGAAGAGACCCAGTACTTC	CASSTRLEETQYF
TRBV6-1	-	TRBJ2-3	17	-	TGTGCCAGCAGTGAAATCGTTAGGGGGATTATCACAGATACGCAGTATTTT	CASSEIVRGIITDTQYF
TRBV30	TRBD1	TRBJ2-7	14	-	TGTGCCTGGACCCCGGGACAGGGTGTGTACGAGCAGTACTTC	CAWTPGQGVYEQYF
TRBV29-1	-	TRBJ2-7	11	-	TGCAGCGTAGCCCGGGACGGCGAGCAGTACTTC	CSVARDGEQYF
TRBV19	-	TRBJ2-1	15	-	TGTGCCAGTAGTATGGGAACGACGGGTTACAATGAGCAGTTCTTC	CASSMGTTGYNEQFF
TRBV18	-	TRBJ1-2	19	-	TGTGCCAGCTCACCTCGCCGTACCTTGGAGGGCGCACAACACGATGGCTACACCTTC	CASSPRRTLEGAQHDGYTF
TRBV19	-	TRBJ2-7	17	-	TGTGCCAGTAGCCCAAGGGGGGACCCATCAAGCTCCTACGAGCAGTACTTC	CASSPRGDPSSSYEQYF
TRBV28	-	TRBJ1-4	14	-	TGTGCCAGCAGTTTACCTTATAGAGGTGAAAAACTGTTTTTT	CASSLPYRGEKLFF
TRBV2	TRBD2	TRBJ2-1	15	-	TGTGCCAGCAGTGGGTCGGGACTAGCGGGGAATGAGCAGTTCTTC	CASSGSGLAGNEQFF
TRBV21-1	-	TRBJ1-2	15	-	TGTGCCAGCAACCAAAACAGGGCAGGGGACTATGGCTACACCTTC	CASNQNRAGDYGYTF
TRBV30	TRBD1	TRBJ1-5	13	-	TGTGCCTGGGGGGACAGAAAAAATCAGCCCCAGCATTTT	CAWGDRKNQPQHF
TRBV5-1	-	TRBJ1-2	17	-	TGCGCCAGCACCCGCGATGGACAGCCCACGACTAACTATGGCTACACCTTC	CASTRDGQPTTNYGYTF
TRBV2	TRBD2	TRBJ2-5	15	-	TGTGCCAGCAGCCGGACTAGCGGGGGGCAGGAGACCCAGTACTTC	CASSRTSGGQETQYF
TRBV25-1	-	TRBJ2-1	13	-	TGTGCCAGCAGTGAATTTGGGCTCGCTGAGCAGTTCTTC	CASSEFGLAEQFF
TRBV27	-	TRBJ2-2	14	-	TGTGCCAGCAGTTTCTTGGGGTCGGGCGGGGAGCTGTTTTTT	CASSFLGSGGELFF